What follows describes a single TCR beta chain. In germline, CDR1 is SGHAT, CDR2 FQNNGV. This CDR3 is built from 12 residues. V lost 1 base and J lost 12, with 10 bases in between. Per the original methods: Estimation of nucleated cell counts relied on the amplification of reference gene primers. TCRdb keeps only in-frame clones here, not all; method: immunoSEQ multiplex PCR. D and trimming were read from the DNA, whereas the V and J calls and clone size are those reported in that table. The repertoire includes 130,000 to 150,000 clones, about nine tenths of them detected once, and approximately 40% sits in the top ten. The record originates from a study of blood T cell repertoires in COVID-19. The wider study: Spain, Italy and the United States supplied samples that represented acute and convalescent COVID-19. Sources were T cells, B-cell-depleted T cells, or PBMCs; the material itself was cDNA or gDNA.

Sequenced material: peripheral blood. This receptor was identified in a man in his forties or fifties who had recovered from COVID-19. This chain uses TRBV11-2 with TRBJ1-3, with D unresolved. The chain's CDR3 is CASSLVGEVIYF. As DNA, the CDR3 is TGTGCCAGCAGCTTAGTCGGGGAGGTCATATATTTT.